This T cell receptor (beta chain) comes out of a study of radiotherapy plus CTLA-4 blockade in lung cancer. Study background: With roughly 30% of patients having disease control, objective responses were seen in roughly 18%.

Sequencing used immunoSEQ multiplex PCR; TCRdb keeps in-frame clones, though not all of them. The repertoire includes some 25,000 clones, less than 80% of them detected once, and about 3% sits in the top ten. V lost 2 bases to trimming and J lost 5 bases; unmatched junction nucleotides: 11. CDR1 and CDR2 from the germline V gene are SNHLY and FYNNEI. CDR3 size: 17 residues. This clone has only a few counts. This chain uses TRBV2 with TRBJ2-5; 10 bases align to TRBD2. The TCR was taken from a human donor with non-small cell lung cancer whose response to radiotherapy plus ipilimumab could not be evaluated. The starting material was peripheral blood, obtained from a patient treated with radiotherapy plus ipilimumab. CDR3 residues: CASSEPRGAGGGETQYF. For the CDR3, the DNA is TGTGCCAGCAGTGAACCCAGAGGAGCGGGAGGGGGCGAGACCCAGTACTTC.